This passage covers 18 T cell receptor beta chains from one sample sequenced in a study of regulatory T cells in long-lasting Graves disease. Stated time point: persistent/refractory GD, antithyroid drugs over 5 years with positive TRAb. Construction of the TCR library relied on RNA isolated from PBMCs. In building TCR beta libraries, iRepertoire HTBI primers were used together with Arm-PCR of CDR3 regions. MiXCR was run by TCRdb on the multiplex PCR reads, yielding one entry per CDR3 protein. The table shows 250,000 to 300,000 distinct CDR3 sequences, with 22% occurring only once. Specimen: peripheral blood mononuclear cells (PBMCs), collected when the disease was refractory, from a patient treated with antithyroid drugs. These receptors all come from a female donor with Graves disease.

The chain carries TRBV5-1 and TRBJ2-7, with D unresolved. With 1 base removed from V and 2 bases from J, the gap between germline ends came to 13 bases. The CDR3 has 15 amino acids. CDR1 and CDR2 from the germline V gene are SGHRS and YFSETQ. DNA for the CDR3: TGCGCCAGCAGCTTGTACCCGGACGGTACCTACGAGCAGTACTTC. Protein sequence: CASSLYPDGTYEQYF.

This clonotype has ten or more counts. The chain has TRBV18 and TRBJ1-5; D perhaps matches TRBD1 (5 bases). Germline V gene lookup returns CDR1 KGHSH and CDR2 LQKENI. V lost 3 bases to trimming and J lost 3 bases, with 9 bases between them. CDR3 size: 14 residues. The CDR3 DNA reads TGTGCCAGCTCACCCGGGGGGACCAATCAGCCCCAGCATTTT. This gives the protein CASSPGGTNQPQHF.

The V call is TRBV15, the J call TRBJ1-1; D possibly corresponds to TRBD1 (5 bases). The V gene lost 3 bases and the J gene lost 1 base, with 12 bases spanning the gap. Germline loops: CDR1 LNHNV, CDR2 YYDKDF (reference sequence). CDR3 size: 15 residues. The CDR3 is CATSSGAEGNTEAFF. CDR3 in DNA: TGTGCCACCAGCAGTGGGGCCGAGGGGAACACTGAAGCTTTCTTT.

This clonotype was seen a few times. This chain joins TRBV20-1 and TRBJ2-2, with D perhaps matching TRBD1 (5 bases). Germline V gene sequence: CDR1 DFQATT, CDR2 SNEGSKA (reference sequence). Deletions cut 0 bases from V and 3 bases from J, with 8 bases between. The CDR3 has 14 amino acids. CDR3 protein: CSARDRVHTGELFF. In DNA form, the CDR3 reads TGCAGTGCTAGAGACAGGGTTCACACCGGGGAGCTGTTTTTT.

This clonotype has ten or more counts. V is TRBV2 and J is TRBJ2-3, with 7 positions matching TRBD1. Unmatched junction bases numbered 12, after V lost 11 bases and J lost 4 bases. The CDR3 is 14 residues long. Germline CDR1 reads SNHLY; CDR2 reads FYNNEI. CDR3 loop: CALRSGQFPDTQYF. The CDR3 DNA follows: TGTGCCCTCCGTTCGGGACAGTTCCCAGATACGCAGTATTTT. The full variable domain, its missing parts supplied by reference TRBV2 and TRBJ2-3, is EPEVTQTPSHQVTQMGQEVILRCVPISNHLYFYWYRQILGQKVEFLVSFYNNEISEKSEIFDDQFSVERPDGSNFTLKIRSTKLEDSAMYFCALRSGQFPDTQYFGPGTRLTVL.

This clonotype was counted a few times. This chain connects TRBV27 to TRBJ1-1, with 8 nucleotides matching TRBD1. The V gene end was trimmed by 5 bases and the J gene end by 7 bases; junction bases not matched to a gene: 15. There are 16 residues in the CDR3. Germline V lookup: CDR1 MNHEY, CDR2 SMNVEV (reference sequence). The CDR3 is CASSPLTYRGVVEAFF. The CDR3 nucleotides read TGTGCCAGCAGTCCGTTAACCTACAGGGGGGTAGTTGAAGCTTTCTTT.

This clonotype was seen a handful of times. The V and J genes are TRBV19 and TRBJ2-7; 10 nucleotides match TRBD1. The CDR3 runs 14 residues. V was clipped by 6 bases and J by 6 bases; unmatched bases: 8. The V gene's germline CDR1 is LNHDA and CDR2 SQIVND (reference sequence). DNA for the CDR3: TGTGCCAGTAGCAGGGGACAGGGGATTAGCGAGCAGTACTTC. This encodes CASSRGQGISEQYF.

This clonotype has a count of ten or more. V and J are TRBV28 and TRBJ2-2, with D maybe TRBD1 (6 bases). Germline-derived CDR1 and CDR2 are MDHEN and SYDVKM. The V end lost 1 base, the J end lost 6 bases, and 12 bases lay between the germline ends. The CDR3 length is 15 residues. The CDR3 spells CASSLYRDGAGELFF. As DNA, the CDR3 is TGTGCCAGCAGTTTATACAGGGATGGGGCCGGGGAGCTGTTTTTT.

The chain employs TRBV6-5 and TRBJ1-6; D is undetermined. CDR1 is MNHEY, CDR2 SVGAGI, per germline. This CDR3 has 15 amino acids. The ends were cut back, 0 bases at V and 9 bases at J, with 12 bases in the middle. The DNA for the CDR3 is TGTGCCAGCAGTTACTCGGGCTTGGGTCGTTCACCCCTCCACTTT. This sequence encodes CASSYSGLGRSPLHF.

This clonotype was seen only a few times. This chain links TRBV27 with TRBJ1-4, with D uncertain. Germline V gene data show CDR1 as MNHEY and CDR2 as SMNVEV (reference sequence). The CDR3 extends over 15 amino acids. Between the trimmed V and J ends, which lost 5 bases and 2 bases, there was a span of 12 bases. This CDR3 is CASSDQEATNEKLFF. The DNA of the CDR3 is TGTGCCAGCAGTGACCAAGAGGCGACTAATGAAAAACTGTTTTTT.

The CDR3 reads CAWSFGLAGHNEQFF. As DNA, the CDR3 is TGTGCCTGGAGTTTCGGACTAGCGGGCCACAATGAGCAGTTCTTC. This chain connects TRBV30 to TRBJ2-1; 11 positions match TRBD2. CDR1 and CDR2 (germline): GTSNPN, SVGIG (reference sequence). The V gene end was trimmed by 2 bases and the J gene end by 5 bases; junction bases not matched to a gene: 5. This CDR3 comprises 15 residues.

This clonotype showed up many times. The chain recombines TRBV28 with TRBJ2-7; a possible D gene is TRBD1 (6 bases). CDR1 and CDR2 (germline): MDHEN, SYDVKM. This CDR3 is 13 amino acids long. V lost 5 bases and J 4 bases, leaving 12 bases between the germline ends. The CDR3 protein is CASSLHGQYEQYF. The CDR3 DNA follows: TGTGCCAGCAGTCTTCACGGACAGTACGAGCAGTACTTC.

Concerning this clonotype: This may arise from a read error, as a much more abundant clone is one base away. This rearrangement joins TRBV7-2 to TRBJ2-7, with D perhaps TRBD2 (5 bases). The V end lost 1 base, the J end lost 2 bases, and 12 bases lay between the germline ends. From germline, CDR1 is SGHTA and CDR2 FQGNSA. CDR3 size: 15 residues. This CDR3 is CASSLGTMRAYEQYF. In nucleotides, the CDR3 is TGTGCCAGCAGCTTAGGCACTATGCGGGCCTACGAGCAGTACTTC. Drawing the rest from reference TRBV7-2 and TRBJ2-7, the complete variable domain is GAGVSQSPSNKVTEKGKDVELRCDPISGHTALYWYRQSLGQGLEFLIYFQGNSAPDKSGLPSDRFSAERTGGSVSTLTIQRTQQEDSAVYLCASSLGTMRAYEQYFGPGTRLTVT.

The chain links TRBV2 to TRBJ2-1; 8 nucleotides line up with TRBD1. V was clipped by 7 bases and J by 4 bases; unmatched bases: 9. Germline values: CDR1 SNHLY, CDR2 FYNNEI. CDR3 length equals 15 residues. Written as DNA, the CDR3 is TGTGCCAGCATCTCCGGGACAGGAGATTACAATGAGCAGTTCTTC. It codes for CASISGTGDYNEQFF.

The chain is built from TRBV13 and TRBJ1-1; D remains ambiguous. Per the germline V gene, CDR1 is PRHDT and CDR2 is FYEKMQ (reference sequence). CDR3 length: 13 amino acids. Between the trimmed V and J ends, which lost 5 bases and 4 bases, there was a span of 11 bases. CDR3 residues: CASSREVSTEAFF. CDR3 nucleotides: TGTGCCAGCAGCAGAGAGGTCAGCACTGAAGCTTTCTTT. Variable domain in full (rest from reference TRBV13 and TRBJ1-1): AAGVIQSPRHLIKEKRETATLKCYPIPRHDTVYWYQQGPGQDPQFLISFYEKMQSDKGSIPDRFSAQQFSDYHSELNMSSLELGDSALYFCASSREVSTEAFFGQGTRLTVV.

V usage is TRBV4-3 and J usage is TRBJ2-5, with D perhaps TRBD1 (6 bases). Germline lookup yields CDR1 LGHNA and CDR2 YSLEER. The V gene lost 1 base and the J gene lost 0 bases, with 6 bases spanning the gap. The CDR3 covers 14 residues. As DNA, the CDR3 is TGCGCCAGCAGCCAAGCAGGGGACCAAGAGACCCAGTACTTC. It is translated as CASSQAGDQETQYF.

Many counts were recorded for this clonotype. This chain uses TRBV6-5 with TRBJ1-2; 7 bases line up with TRBD1. The germline V gene encodes CDR1 MNHEY and CDR2 SVGAGI. Trimming cost V 2 bases and J 5 bases; bases outside gene matches: 14. The CDR3 sequence is 17 residues long. CDR3 sequence (DNA): TGTGCCAGCAGTTACACCGATACACGTGACAGGGCGTATGGCTACACCTTC. Translated, it gives CASSYTDTRDRAYGYTF.

This clonotype was seen many times. The chain couples TRBV12-3 or TRBV12-4 to TRBJ1-5, with D possibly TRBD1 on 6 matching bases. V was pared by 6 bases and J by 2 bases, with 14 bases between. The CDR3 loop spans 15 amino acids. CDR3 sequence reads: CASSTDSRGNQPQHF. The DNA for the CDR3 is TGTGCCAGCAGCACGGACAGTAGGGGCAATCAGCCCCAGCATTTT.